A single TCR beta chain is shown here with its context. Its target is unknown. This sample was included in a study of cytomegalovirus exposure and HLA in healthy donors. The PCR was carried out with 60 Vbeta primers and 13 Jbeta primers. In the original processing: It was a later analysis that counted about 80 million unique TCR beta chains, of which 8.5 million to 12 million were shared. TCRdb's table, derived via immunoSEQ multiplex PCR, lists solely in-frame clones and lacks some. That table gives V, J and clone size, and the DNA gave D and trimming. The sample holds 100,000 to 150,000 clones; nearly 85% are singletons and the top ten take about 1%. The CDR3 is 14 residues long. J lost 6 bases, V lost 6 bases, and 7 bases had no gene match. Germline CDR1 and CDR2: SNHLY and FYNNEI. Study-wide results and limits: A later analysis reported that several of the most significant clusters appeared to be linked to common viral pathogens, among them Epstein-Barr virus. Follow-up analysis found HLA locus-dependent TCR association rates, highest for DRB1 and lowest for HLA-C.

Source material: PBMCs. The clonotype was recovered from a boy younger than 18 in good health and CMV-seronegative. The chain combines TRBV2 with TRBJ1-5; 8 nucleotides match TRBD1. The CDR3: CASRVTGVRQPQHF. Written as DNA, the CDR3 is TGTGCCAGCAGAGTGACAGGGGTCCGTCAGCCCCAGCATTTT.